A selection of T cell receptor beta chains follows, all from one sample in a study of shared clonotypes between healthy human individuals. The assay was immunoSEQ multiplex PCR, and TCRdb's table has in-frame clones only and misses some. The profile shows 400,000 or so clones, approximately 96% of them singletons. Sequences were obtained from memory CD8+ T cells sorted from blood. The source of these receptors is a man aged 25 to 45 in good health. Both conserved end residues are part of each CDR3. Fields, in order: V gene, clone size, J gene, D gene, CDR3 DNA, CDR3 protein. D genes are given only for firm matches. The size entry is marked missing in some rows and otherwise reads once, few, many or a size class.

TRBV2	.	TRBJ2-3	TRBD1	TGTGCCAGCTCAGACCCAGGGGGCGCCGCAGATACGCAGTATTTT	CASSDPGGAADTQYF
TRBV18	once	TRBJ1-1	.	TGTGCCAGCTCACAGGGAGAGAACACTGAAGCTTTCTTT	CASSQGENTEAFF
TRBV10-2	.	TRBJ2-7	TRBD1	TGCGCCAGCAGTCCGGACAGGGGGGTCTACGAGCAGTACTTC	CASSPDRGVYEQYF
TRBV6-1	.	TRBJ2-3	TRBD2	TGTGCCAGCGTGGGACTAGGGGGCACAGATACGCAGTATTTT	CASVGLGGTDTQYF
TRBV7-2	.	TRBJ2-5	TRBD2	TGTGCCAGCAGCCCGCGACTAGCGGGAGCCCTAACCCAGTACTTC	CASSPRLAGALTQYF
TRBV7-2	.	TRBJ2-5	TRBD2	TGTGCCAGCAGCTTACTAGCGGGAGAGACCCAGTACTTC	CASSLLAGETQYF
TRBV6-1	.	TRBJ2-5	.	TGTGCCAGCAGTGAAGATAGGAGAGAGACCCAGTACTTC	CASSEDRRETQYF
TRBV5-1	.	TRBJ1-1	TRBD1	TGCGCCAGCAGAAAAGGGACAGGGGGCTTCACTGAAGCTTTCTTT	CASRKGTGGFTEAFF
TRBV10-1	.	TRBJ2-3	.	TGCGCCAGCAGTGAGTCGAGGCTCTTCACAGATACGCAGTATTTT	CASSESRLFTDTQYF
TRBV5-6	.	TRBJ2-3	.	TGTGCCAGCAGGAACCTTTGGGGCCTAGTTACAGATACGCAGTATTTT	CASRNLWGLVTDTQYF
TRBV4-1	.	TRBJ1-2	.	TGCGCCAGCAGCCAAGATGACAGAGCTAACTATGGCTACACCTTC	CASSQDDRANYGYTF
TRBV27	once	TRBJ1-2	TRBD1	TGTGCCAGCAGTTGGGACAGGGGAGGGGGCTACACCTTC	CASSWDRGGGYTF
TRBV4-1	once	TRBJ2-5	.	TGCGCCAGCAGCCAAGCTATCCAAGAGACCCAGTACTTC	CASSQAIQETQYF
TRBV19	.	TRBJ1-5	TRBD1	TGTGCCAGTAGCCGGGACAGGGTACGTAGCAATCAGCCCCAGCATTTT	CASSRDRVRSNQPQHF
TRBV25-1	.	TRBJ2-7	.	TGTGCCAGCAGTGCCTCGGGGGTCTACGAGCAGTACTTC	CASSASGVYEQYF
TRBV10-2	.	TRBJ1-5	.	TGCGCCAGCCGGGCAGGGAACGGTCAGCCCCAGCATTTT	CASRAGNGQPQHF
TRBV19	.	TRBJ2-7	TRBD2	TGTGCCAGTAGTTCGACTAGCCAGCAGTACTTC	CASSSTSQQYF
TRBV5-5	.	TRBJ1-3	.	TGTGCCAGCAGCTACGTTGCGGGATCTGGAAACACCATATATTTT	CASSYVAGSGNTIYF
TRBV6-5	.	TRBJ2-7	.	TGTGCCAGCAGTTTTAGGGGTTACGAGCAGTACTTC	CASSFRGYEQYF
TRBV11-2	.	TRBJ2-2	.	TGTGCCAGCAGCCGGGACCGTCCCACCGGGGAGCTGTTTTTT	CASSRDRPTGELFF
TRBV28	.	TRBJ1-2	TRBD1	TGTGCCAGCAGTTTAAGAAGGCGACAGGGGAATGGCTACACCTTC	CASSLRRRQGNGYTF
TRBV10-1	.	TRBJ2-2	.	TGCGCCAGCAGTGAGGAGGGGACTCACACCGGGGAGCTGTTTTTT	CASSEEGTHTGELFF
TRBV10-1	.	TRBJ2-1	TRBD2	TGCGCCAGCCTATACACTAGCGGGAGGGATTACAATGAGCAGTTCTTC	CASLYTSGRDYNEQFF
TRBV30	.	TRBJ2-3	TRBD2	TGTGCCTGGTGGGGCGGGAGTGCAGATACGCAGTATTTT	CAWWGGSADTQYF
TRBV2	.	TRBJ1-2	TRBD1	TGTGCCAGCAGTGCAGACAGGGGCAGGCACTATGGCTACACCTTC	CASSADRGRHYGYTF
TRBV6-5	.	TRBJ1-2	TRBD1	TGTGCCAGTCGGTACGGGGGCAGGGGGGACTATGGCTACACCTTC	CASRYGGRGDYGYTF
TRBV7-2	.	TRBJ1-5	.	TGTGCCAGCAGCTTAGCCGGAAACAATCAGCCCCAGCATTTT	CASSLAGNNQPQHF